A single sample is the source of the 8 T cell receptor beta chains below, sequenced in a study of read filtering for tumor transcriptome and immune sequencing. From approximately 400 ng of RNA, a library with molecular barcoded alpha/delta and beta/gamma adaptors was made. One entry per CDR3 protein, called by TCRdb with MiXCR from the reads. The table shows approximately 37,000 distinct CDR3 sequences, with 14% occurring only once. The specimen was a population of CD138-negative cells sorted from bone marrow. The origin of the receptors is a donor older than 35 with multiple myeloma.

This clonotype was counted many times. This rearrangement joins TRBV29-1 to TRBJ2-3, with D maybe TRBD1 (5 bases). V lost 4 bases and J lost 0, with 8 bases in between. The length of the CDR3 is 13 residues. CDR1 is SQVTM and CDR2 is ANQGSEA in the germline V gene. The DNA of the CDR3 is TGCAGCGTTGGGAAGGGGAGCACAGATACGCAGTATTTT. Translating gives CSVGKGSTDTQYF.

This rearrangement joins TRBV9 to TRBJ2-3; possibly TRBD2 for D (7 bases). Germline lookup yields CDR1 SGDLS and CDR2 YYNGEE. Between the trimmed V and J ends, which lost 2 bases and 3 bases, there was a span of 16 bases. The CDR3 runs 16 residues. This chain's CDR3 is CASSVGGGGLTDTQYF. The CDR3 nucleotides read TGTGCCAGCAGCGTGGGCGGGGGCGGGTTGACAGATACGCAGTATTTT.

CDR3 DNA: TGCGCCAGCAGCCAAGCGGTGACTAGCACAGATACGCAGTATTTT. This sequence encodes CASSQAVTSTDTQYF. This chain connects TRBV4-1 to TRBJ2-3; D gene unclear. Trimming shortened V by 1 base and J by 0 bases, and 8 bases separated the two germline ends. The germline CDR1 and CDR2 sequences are MGHRA and YSYEKL. The CDR3 length is 15 residues.

V usage is TRBV11-2 and J usage is TRBJ1-4, with no clear D. CDR1 and CDR2 from the germline V gene are SGHAT and FQNNGV. V gave up 0 bases and J gave up 5 bases, with 7 bases separating them. The CDR3 is 14 residues long. CDR3 DNA sequence: TGTGCCAGCAGCTTAGATTTCATCAATGAAAAACTGTTTTTT. Protein sequence: CASSLDFINEKLFF.

This clonotype was counted at least ten times. The rearrangement joins TRBV5-1 to TRBJ1-1; D not resolved. Germline values: CDR1 SGHRS, CDR2 YFSETQ. V was trimmed by 0 bases and J by 3 bases, leaving 6 bases between them. The CDR3 runs 13 residues. The DNA of the CDR3 is TGCGCCAGCAGCTTGGTTTGGGACACTGAAGCTTTCTTT. It translates to CASSLVWDTEAFF. Complete variable domain (other parts from reference TRBV5-1 and TRBJ1-1): KAGVTQTPRYLIKTRGQQVTLSCSPISGHRSVSWYQQTPGQGLQFLFEYFSETQRNKGNFPGRFSGRQFSNSRSEMNVSTLELGDSALYLCASSLVWDTEAFFGQGTRLTVV.

The CDR3 loop reads CASRLAGRSYEQYF. CDR3 DNA sequence: TGTGCCAGCAGACTAGCGGGCCGCTCCTACGAGCAGTACTTC. The J gene is TRBJ2-7, the V gene TRBV5-5, with 9 positions matching TRBD2. The V gene end was trimmed by 5 bases and the J gene end by 0 bases; junction bases not matched to a gene: 3. CDR3 length equals 14 residues. Germline V lookup: CDR1 SGHKS, CDR2 YYEKEE (reference sequence). Complete variable domain (other parts from reference TRBV5-5 and TRBJ2-7): DAGVTQSPTHLIKTRGQQVTLRCSPISGHKSVSWYQQVLGQGPQFIFQYYEKEERGRGNFPDRFSARQFPNYSSELNVNALLLGDSALYLCASRLAGRSYEQYFGPGTRLTVT.

This clonotype was detected ten times or more. The CDR3 protein is CASSQLWQGEETQYF. The DNA of the CDR3 is TGTGCCAGCAGCCAACTCTGGCAGGGTGAAGAGACCCAGTACTTC. This rearrangement joins TRBV3-1 to TRBJ2-5; a possible D gene is TRBD1 (5 bases). The CDR3 contains 15 residues. Trimming shortened V by 2 bases and J by 3 bases, and 13 bases separated the two germline ends. Germline assignment: CDR1 LGHDT and CDR2 YNNKEL (reference sequence).

The chain employs TRBV6-5 and TRBJ2-5; 7 positions match TRBD1. The germline V gene has CDR1 MNHEY and CDR2 SVGAGI. V was pared by 0 bases and J by 2 bases, with 6 bases of the junction left unmatched. The CDR3 has 16 amino acids. CDR3 nucleotide sequence: TGTGCCAGCAGTTACTCGTTTTCGGGACAGCAAGAGACCCAGTACTTC. Protein: CASSYSFSGQQETQYF.